This T cell receptor (beta chain) came from a study of blood T cell repertoires in COVID-19. Study context: Italy, Spain and the United States were the sources of the convalescent and acute COVID-19 samples.

TCRdb's copy holds only in-frame clones and misses some; the assay was immunoSEQ multiplex PCR. The repertoire holds approximately 160,000 clones, with less than 90% as singletons. The source material was PBMCs or T cells enriched from blood (not recorded which). This TCR derives from a woman between 50 and 59 years old who had recovered from COVID-19.

Here the CDR3 reads CASSRWEGQTGQPQHF. The CDR3 nucleotides read TGTGCCAGCAGCCGCTGGGAGGGCCAGACCGGTCAGCCCCAGCATTTT. V and J are TRBV28 and TRBJ1-5, with D hard to call. The CDR3 contains 16 residues. The germline gives CDR1 MDHEN, CDR2 SYDVKM. V lost 6 bases and J 6 bases, leaving 21 bases between the germline ends.